These 32 T cell receptor beta chains were all obtained from the same sample, sequenced in a study of T cells in Graves' hyperthyroidism and ophthalmopathy. It was RNA transcripts that yielded the amplified TCR beta CDR3 regions. TCR CDR3 underwent first-round RT-PCR with the HTBI primer set. TCRdb analysed the multiplex PCR reads with MiXCR anew, one entry per CDR3 protein. This sample has about 590,000 distinct CDR3 sequences; about a sixth occur once, and the top ten carry around 7.8%. Specimen: blood. Receptors originate from a woman aged 25 to 39 with Graves' hyperthyroidism.

This clonotype was counted a single time. The rearrangement joins TRBV19 to TRBJ1-2; 10 nucleotides agree with TRBD1. CDR1 is LNHDA and CDR2 is SQIVND in the germline V gene (reference sequence). With 6 bases clipped from V and 8 bases from J, the junction kept 6 bases outside the gene matches. The CDR3 runs 13 residues. The chain's CDR3 is CASRGTGVRGYTF. CDR3 DNA sequence: TGTGCCAGTAGGGGGACAGGGGTGAGAGGCTACACCTTC.

This clonotype was observed a few times. The chain has TRBV19 and TRBJ1-6; D is perhaps TRBD1 (6 bases). This CDR3 is 15 amino acids long. V lost 3 bases, J lost 14 bases, and 20 bases lay in between. From germline, CDR1 is LNHDA and CDR2 SQIVND (reference sequence). CDR3 region: CASSMDSGYNSALHF. The CDR3, as DNA: TGTGCCAGTAGTATGGACAGCGGCTATAATTCGGCCCTCCACTTT.

There are many counts of this clonotype. The chain has TRBV4-1 and TRBJ1-2; D is unclear. CDR3 size: 15 residues. The V end was cut by 4 bases, the J end by 0 bases, with 12 bases between. In germline, CDR1 is MGHRA, CDR2 YSYEKL. The CDR3 region has the DNA TGCGCCAGCAGCCCTTCTAGGTCCGCTAACTATGGCTACACCTTC. As protein: CASSPSRSANYGYTF.

This clonotype turned up a few times. The chain couples TRBV5-5 to TRBJ2-2; 11 bases fit TRBD2. The V and J ends lost 3 bases and 6 bases, in that order; junction bases with no gene match: 7. Germline lookup yields CDR1 SGHKS and CDR2 YYEKEE (reference sequence). The CDR3 is made up of 16 amino acids. CDR3 nucleotides: TGTGCCAGCAGCTCGTTCGCGGGACTAGCGGCCGGGGAGCTGTTTTTT. Translation: CASSSFAGLAAGELFF. Supplemented by reference TRBV5-5 and TRBJ2-2, the full variable domain reads DAGVTQSPTHLIKTRGQQVTLRCSPISGHKSVSWYQQVLGQGPQFIFQYYEKEERGRGNFPDRFSARQFPNYSSELNVNALLLGDSALYLCASSSFAGLAAGELFFGEGSRLTVL.

The V and J genes are TRBV10-2 and TRBJ1-1, with D tentatively TRBD1 (5 bases). V was pared by 7 bases and J by 3 bases, with 15 bases between. The CDR3 has 14 residues. Germline V lookup: CDR1 WSHSY, CDR2 SAAADI. The CDR3: CASIPSLGDTEAFF. The CDR3 DNA reads as TGCGCCAGCATCCCTAGTCTGGGGGACACTGAAGCTTTCTTT.

This clonotype was seen only a few times. The chain recombines TRBV11-3 with TRBJ2-7, with 12 bases lining up with TRBD2. The length of the CDR3 is 17 residues. After removal of 0 bases from V and 2 bases from J, the junction contained 5 bases not matched to a gene. CDR1 is SGHNT, CDR2 YENEEA, per germline. The CDR3 here is CASSLERGLAGPYEQYF. The CDR3 DNA sequence: TGTGCCAGCAGCTTAGAGAGGGGACTAGCGGGTCCCTACGAGCAGTACTTC.

This clonotype was seen at least ten times. The CDR3 region has the DNA TGTGCCAGCAGCCAAGACCTGGCGGGACTAGCGGGAGTCAATGAGCAGTTCTTC. Protein sequence: CASSQDLAGLAGVNEQFF. The V gene is TRBV3-1, the J gene TRBJ2-1, with TRBD2 matching 14 bases. J gave up 6 bases and V 0 bases, and 7 bases lay outside the gene matches. Germline V gene sequence: CDR1 LGHDT, CDR2 YNNKEL (reference sequence). The CDR3 spans 18 residues.

This clonotype was counted between two and nine times. The rearrangement uses TRBV12-3 or TRBV12-4 and TRBJ2-4; possibly TRBD1 or TRBD2 for D (6 bases each). V was trimmed by 3 bases and J by 6 bases, leaving 9 bases between them. This CDR3 has 13 amino acids. DNA for the CDR3: TGTGCCAGCAGTTTTGAGGGGGGAAACATTCAGTACTTC. It codes for CASSFEGGNIQYF.

The chain recombines TRBV7-3 with TRBJ2-3, with 14 bases aligning to TRBD2. This CDR3 has 17 amino acids. Germline V gives CDR1 SGHTA, CDR2 FQGTGA. Losses at the gene ends were 7 bases for V and 6 bases for J; bases not matched to a gene: 12. The CDR3 DNA reads as TGTGCCAGCAACCAGGGACTAGCGGGAGAGGCCGGGGATACGCAGTATTTT. It yields the protein CASNQGLAGEAGDTQYF. The variable domain in full, completed from reference TRBV7-3 and TRBJ2-3, reads GAGVSQTPSNKVTEKGKYVELRCDPISGHTALYWYRQSLGQGPEFLIYFQGTGAADDSGLPNDRFFAVRPEGSVSTLKIQRTERGDSAVYLCASNQGLAGEAGDTQYFGPGTRLTVL.

This clonotype was detected a few times. The chain recombines TRBV28 with TRBJ2-2; D is ambiguous. V gave up 8 bases and J gave up 0 bases, with 7 bases separating them. Germline V gene lookup returns CDR1 MDHEN and CDR2 SYDVKM. The CDR3 extends over 13 amino acids. In DNA form, the CDR3 reads TGTGCCAGCGATCAGGCGAACACCGGGGAGCTGTTTTTT. Amino acid sequence: CASDQANTGELFF.

This clonotype was picked up a small number of times. The gene calls are TRBV20-1 and TRBJ2-7; no reliable D call. CDR1 DFQATT and CDR2 SNEGSKA come from the germline V gene (reference sequence). CDR3 length: 13 amino acids. V lost 4 bases and J lost 9, with 19 bases in between. CDR3: CSATQADPNGQYF. The CDR3 nucleotides are TGCAGTGCTACCCAGGCTGACCCTAATGGGCAGTACTTC.

There are many counts of this clonotype. The rearrangement joins TRBV7-8 to TRBJ1-1; D not certain. Germline CDR1 and CDR2: SGHVS and FQNEAQ. Trimming left V 0 bases short and J 0 bases short, with 8 bases between. This CDR3 has 15 amino acids. CDR3 coding DNA: TGTGCCAGCAGCTTAGCTTGGGGAATGAACACTGAAGCTTTCTTT. Amino acids: CASSLAWGMNTEAFF.

This clonotype was seen many times. The J gene is TRBJ1-5, the V gene TRBV3-1, with 8 bases aligning to TRBD1. Trimming removed 0 bases from V and 0 bases from J; junction bases left unmatched: 10. Germline V gives CDR1 LGHDT, CDR2 YNNKEL (reference sequence). The CDR3 loop spans 19 amino acids. The CDR3 spells CASSQDRTGRQYSNQPQHF. The CDR3 region has the DNA TGTGCCAGCAGCCAAGATCGGACAGGGCGCCAGTATAGCAATCAGCCCCAGCATTTT.

This clonotype turned up a few times. The rearrangement links TRBV7-9 to TRBJ1-5; 8 nucleotides agree with TRBD1. Trimming took 5 bases from V and 12 from J; bases not matched to a gene: 15. The CDR3 covers 15 residues. Germline CDR1 is SEHNR and CDR2 is FQNEAQ (reference sequence). The CDR3 bases are TGTGCCAGCAGCCATACCGGGACAGGACTTACTAGCCAGCATTTT. This gives the protein CASSHTGTGLTSQHF.

This clonotype was observed at least ten times. The chain carries TRBV6-6 and TRBJ2-1; the match to TRBD2 covers 7 bases. V was pared by 2 bases and J by 10 bases, with 8 bases of the junction left unmatched. Germline loops: CDR1 MNHNY, CDR2 SVGAGI (reference sequence). CDR3 length: 14 amino acids. CDR3: CASSYSRGRGEQFF. CDR3 nucleotides: TGTGCCAGCAGTTACAGTCGGGGGAGGGGCGAGCAGTTCTTC.

In this sample, this clonotype turned up a few times. V is TRBV28 and J is TRBJ2-1; weak D call: TRBD2 (5 bases). Germline V lookup: CDR1 MDHEN, CDR2 SYDVKM. This CDR3 spans 15 amino acids. Trimming cost V 7 bases and J 2 bases, with 15 bases left between them. The CDR3 DNA reads as TGTGCCAGCATTCAGAGGGAAAATACCTACAATGAGCAGTTCTTC. It codes for CASIQRENTYNEQFF. The whole variable domain, remainder taken from reference TRBV28 and TRBJ2-1, is DVKVTQSSRYLVKRTGEKVFLECVQDMDHENMFWYRQDPGLGLRLIYFSYDVKMKEKGDIPEGYSVSREKKERFSLILESASTNQTSMYLCASIQRENTYNEQFFGPGTRLTVL.

This clonotype came up many times. The J gene is TRBJ1-1, the V gene TRBV18, with 8 bases fitting TRBD1. The CDR3 runs to 15 residues. V shed 3 bases, J shed 1 base, and the junction held 4 bases outside the gene matches. Germline V CDR1 and CDR2: KGHSH, LQKENI. The CDR3 nucleotides read TGTGCCAGCTCACCGAGGACAGGGACGAACACTGAAGCTTTCTTT. Its translation is CASSPRTGTNTEAFF.

Ten or more counts support this clonotype. V gene TRBV6-2 or TRBV6-3 combines with J gene TRBJ1-1; D is unresolved. The V gene's germline CDR1 is MNHEY and CDR2 SVGEGT. CDR3 size: 13 residues. Trimming pared 8 bases from V and 0 bases from J, leaving 10 bases between. In DNA form, the CDR3 reads TGTGCCAGCGCGTTCGAGATGAACACTGAAGCTTTCTTT. It specifies CASAFEMNTEAFF.

Comments on this clonotype: A much more abundant neighbour one base away suggests this may be a read error. The J gene is TRBJ1-1, the V gene TRBV20-1; D not resolved. V lost 3 bases and J 1 base, leaving 12 bases between the germline ends. This CDR3 is 14 amino acids long. Germline-derived CDR1 and CDR2 are DFQATT and SNEGSKA (reference sequence). CDR3 protein: CSASAQWGNTEAFF. The DNA for the CDR3 is TGCAGTGCTAGTGCGCAGTGGGGGAACACTGAAGCTTTCTTT.

In the case of this clonotype: One junction end does not reproduce the germline sequence, and a read error may be involved. The rearrangement uses TRBV6-2 or TRBV6-3 and TRBJ1-1; tentative D call: TRBD1 (6 bases). The length of the CDR3 is 14 residues. The germline V gene encodes CDR1 MNHEY and CDR2 SVGEGT. The chain's CDR3 is CASSLTGKDTEALF. DNA of the CDR3: TGTGCCAGCAGTTTAACAGGGAAAGACACTGAAGCTCTCTTT.

On this clonotype itself: Lacking the conserved final phenylalanine or tryptophan, this CDR3 likely reflects a read error. The rearrangement uses TRBV28 and TRBJ2-1, with TRBD2 identical over 7 bases. CDR3 size: 15 residues. The junction had 15 bases not matched to a gene; V was cut back by 8 bases and J by 8 bases. The germline V gene has CDR1 MDHEN and CDR2 SYDVKM. The CDR3 coding sequence is TGTGCCAGCCTTCGTTCGTGGACTAGTTCCGATGAGCAGTTCCTC. Its protein is CASLRSWTSSDEQFL.

This clonotype has a handful of counts. The chain employs TRBV5-5 and TRBJ2-7; tentatively, D is TRBD2 (5 bases). Germline V lookup: CDR1 SGHKS, CDR2 YYEKEE (reference sequence). The V gene lost 4 bases and the J gene lost 0 bases, with 17 bases spanning the gap. The length of the CDR3 is 16 residues. The CDR3: CASSHGRPSGSYEQYF. CDR3 bases: TGTGCCAGCAGCCATGGGCGGCCAAGCGGCTCCTACGAGCAGTACTTC.

The chain employs TRBV10-2 and TRBJ2-7; 9 nucleotides align to TRBD2. Germline V gene data show CDR1 as WSHSY and CDR2 as SAAADI. This CDR3 has 14 residues. With 10 bases clipped from V and 6 bases from J, the junction kept 13 bases outside the gene matches. The CDR3 coding sequence is TGCGCCACCGCGGGGGGGAGGGGGGCCCTCGAGCAGTACTTC. Amino acid sequence: CATAGGRGALEQYF.

This clonotype was seen many times. V usage is TRBV11-2 and J usage is TRBJ2-7, with 9 bases identical to TRBD1. Trimming took 4 bases from V and 3 from J; bases not matched to a gene: 16. The V gene's germline CDR1 is SGHAT and CDR2 FQNNGV. CDR3 length equals 18 residues. This CDR3 is CASSSHSSGTGIDYEQYF. The DNA for the CDR3 is TGTGCCAGCAGCTCACATTCTTCCGGGACAGGGATCGACTACGAGCAGTACTTC.

A word on this clonotype: This could be a read error, since a much larger clone is one nucleotide away. The rearrangement joins TRBV27 to TRBJ2-1; D uncertain. This CDR3 has 12 residues. Germline loops: CDR1 MNHEY, CDR2 SMNVEV (reference sequence). The CDR3 region is CASSFDGNGQFF. The DNA of the CDR3 is TGTGCCAGCAGTTTCGATGGTAATGGGCAGTTCTTC.

A note on this clonotype: A much bigger clone sits one base away, suggesting this may be a read error. The chain carries TRBV11-2 and TRBJ2-7; the match to TRBD2 covers 10 bases. The germline gives CDR1 SGHAT, CDR2 FQNNGV. CDR3 size: 13 residues. The CDR3 protein is CASAASGSYEQHF. CDR3 nucleotide sequence: TGTGCCAGCGCGGCTAGCGGGAGCTACGAGCAGCACTTC.

This clonotype turned up a few times. The genes are TRBV27 and TRBJ2-2, with TRBD1 matching 7 bases. Germline V gene sequence: CDR1 MNHEY, CDR2 SMNVEV (reference sequence). Trimming at V came to 6 bases and at J to 6 bases, leaving 7 bases not matched to a gene. This CDR3 is built from 14 residues. The CDR3 sequence: CASSPRQGAGELFF. Here the CDR3 DNA reads TGTGCCAGCAGCCCCCGACAGGGAGCCGGGGAGCTGTTTTTT.

The CDR3 is CASSPKQGSYEQYF. Written as DNA, the CDR3 is TGTGCCAGCTCACCAAAACAGGGTTCCTACGAGCAGTACTTC. The chain uses TRBV18 and TRBJ2-7, with a weak D call TRBD1 (6 bases). The V gene lost 2 bases and the J gene lost 1 base, with 9 bases spanning the gap. CDR1 is KGHSH and CDR2 is LQKENI in the germline V gene. CDR3 size: 14 residues. The full variable domain, with the rest looked up from reference TRBV18 and TRBJ2-7, is NAGVMQNPRHLVRRRGQEARLRCSPMKGHSHVYWYRQLPEEGLKFMVYLQKENIIDESGMPKERFSAEFPKEGPSILRIQQVVRGDSAAYFCASSPKQGSYEQYFGPGTRLTVT.

J is TRBJ2-3 and V is TRBV28, with TRBD2 as a possible D gene (5 bases). Germline V gene lookup returns CDR1 MDHEN and CDR2 SYDVKM. This CDR3 has 14 residues. V lost 3 bases to trimming and J lost 2 bases, with 9 bases between them. The CDR3 DNA follows: TGTGCCAGCAGTTTGTCTCGGGACACAGATACGCAGTATTTT. This translates into CASSLSRDTDTQYF.

This clonotype was recorded at least ten times. The junction departs from the called germline gene at one end, perhaps through a read error. The rearrangement links TRBV20-1 to TRBJ2-7, with TRBD2 as a possible D gene (5 bases). CDR3 length: 15 residues. Per the germline V gene, CDR1 is DFQATT and CDR2 is SNEGSKA (reference sequence). In nucleotides, the CDR3 is TGCAGTGCCAGAGACCTCCGGCCGGGATTTTACGAGCAGTACTTC. It translates to CSARDLRPGFYEQYF.

This clonotype was recorded at least ten times. V gene TRBV11-2 combines with J gene TRBJ2-7; D call uncertain. The CDR3 runs 12 residues. V lost 5 bases and J lost 7, with 12 bases in between. Germline CDR1 reads SGHAT; CDR2 reads FQNNGV. This CDR3 is CASSPRIDEQYF. CDR3 DNA: TGTGCCAGCAGCCCGCGGATAGATGAGCAGTACTTC.

This rearrangement joins TRBV20-1 to TRBJ1-6; D gene ambiguous. The CDR3 runs 17 residues. The germline V gene encodes CDR1 DFQATT and CDR2 SNEGSKA (reference sequence). V was cut by 0 bases and J by 4 bases, with 16 bases left in between. The DNA of the CDR3 is TGCAGTGCTAGAGATCCCGGACCGATCCTTTATAATTCACCCCTCCACTTT. This encodes CSARDPGPILYNSPLHF.